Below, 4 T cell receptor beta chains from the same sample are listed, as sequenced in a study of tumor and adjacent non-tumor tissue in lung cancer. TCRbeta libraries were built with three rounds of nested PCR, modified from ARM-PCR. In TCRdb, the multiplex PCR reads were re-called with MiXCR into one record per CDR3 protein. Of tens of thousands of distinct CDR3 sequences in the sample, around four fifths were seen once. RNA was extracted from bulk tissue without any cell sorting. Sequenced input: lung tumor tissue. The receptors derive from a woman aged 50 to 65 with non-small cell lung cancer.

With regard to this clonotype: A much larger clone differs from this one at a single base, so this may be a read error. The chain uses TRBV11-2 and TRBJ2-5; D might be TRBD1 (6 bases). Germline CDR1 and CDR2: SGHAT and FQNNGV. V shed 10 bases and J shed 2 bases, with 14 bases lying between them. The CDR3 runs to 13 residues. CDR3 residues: CATSSGTQETQYF. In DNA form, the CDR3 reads TGTGCCACCTCGAGTGGGACACAAGAGACCCAGTACTTC.

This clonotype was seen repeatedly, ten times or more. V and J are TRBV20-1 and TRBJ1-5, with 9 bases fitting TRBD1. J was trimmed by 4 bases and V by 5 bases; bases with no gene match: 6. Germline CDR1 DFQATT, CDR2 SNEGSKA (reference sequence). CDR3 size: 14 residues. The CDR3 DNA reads TGCAGTGCTCAGAGGGACAGGGATAATCAGCCCCAGCATTTT. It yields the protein CSAQRDRDNQPQHF.

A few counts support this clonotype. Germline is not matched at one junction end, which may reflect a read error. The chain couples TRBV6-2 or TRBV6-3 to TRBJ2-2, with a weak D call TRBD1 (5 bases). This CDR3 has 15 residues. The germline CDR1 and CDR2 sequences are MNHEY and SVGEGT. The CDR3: CVSSSLRQTSGELFF. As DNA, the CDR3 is TGTGTCAGCAGCTCACTGCGACAGACTTCCGGGGAGCTGTTTTTT.

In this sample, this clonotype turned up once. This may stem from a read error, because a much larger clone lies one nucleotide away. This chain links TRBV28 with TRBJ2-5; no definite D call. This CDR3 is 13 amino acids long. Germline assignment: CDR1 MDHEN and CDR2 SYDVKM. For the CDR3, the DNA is TGTGCCAGCTGTTTTCTGGGTCCCGAGACCCAGTACTTC. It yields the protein CASCFLGPETQYF.